This TCR beta chain comes out of a study of blood T cell repertoires in COVID-19. Study as a whole: Some COVID-19 samples were acute and others convalescent; all came from the United States, Italy and Spain. Sample material is recorded as cDNA or gDNA derived from T cells, B-cell-depleted T cells, or PBMCs.

This table comes from immunoSEQ multiplex PCR, and its TCRdb copy is limited to in-frame clones, with some not included. The sample consists of 50,000 to 80,000 clones, 90% of them appearing once. The CDR3 is 15 amino acids. The germline V gene has CDR1 MNHEY and CDR2 SVGAGI. V gave up 5 bases and J gave up 2 bases, with 16 bases separating them. V usage is TRBV6-5 and J usage is TRBJ2-7, with D possibly matching TRBD1 (6 bases). This sequence was found in a woman over 75 with active COVID-19. Input material: peripheral blood. The DNA of the CDR3 is TGTGCCAGCAGTCCACCGGGACAAGAGACCTACGAGCAGTACTTC. Its protein is CASSPPGQETYEQYF.